This T cell receptor beta chain was sequenced during a study of T cell repertoires in cytomegalovirus infection. Overall study: Indications came from public TCR beta signatures; they pointed to CMV infection and to a matching HLA type. Study-level points and caveats: It was HLA-C-restricted CMV-specific TCR beta clonotypes that dominated the response ex vivo.

TCRdb used MiXCR to reprocess the reads, holding one entry per CDR3 protein. The table has 90,000 to 120,000 distinct CDR3 sequences, around 45% seen once. CDR1 is ENHRY and CDR2 is SYGVKD in the germline V gene. The V end was cut by 0 bases, the J end by 4 bases, with 13 bases between. The CDR3 is 15 amino acids. Only one count was recorded for this clonotype. Its target is not known. The clonotype originates from a human donor in good health (CMV status not recorded). Some clones in this sample may be carry-over from other donors' samples. The chain uses TRBV10-3 and TRBJ2-7; either TRBD1 or TRBD2 may fit D (5 bases each). The sequencing used CD8+ T cells from cultured PBMCs, collected from culture after CMV antigen stimulation. The CDR3 coding sequence is TGTGCCATCAGTGAGTCGTGGGGGAAGACTTACGAGCAGTACTTC. Translation: CAISESWGKTYEQYF.